The rows below give T cell receptor beta chains drawn from one sample of a study of identical twins. MiXCR, applied by TCRdb to the 5' RACE reads, yields one record per CDR3 protein. The table includes some 690,000 distinct CDR3 sequences, 21% detected once. The sample was also reused in another study, on T cells expressing NK-cell markers.

Specimen: PBMCs. These receptors were collected from a woman between 18 and 29 years old in good health. Each CDR3 is given with its conserved first and last residue. D genes are given only for firm matches. Clone size, where shown, is once, few, many, or a class for clones that have expanded.

v_gene	d_gene	j_gene	abundance	CDR3nt	CDR3aa
TRBV20-1	-	TRBJ1-1	-	TGCAGTGCCGAAATCTTAACAGAGCGTGAAGCTTTCTTT	CSAEILTEREAFF
TRBV12-3/TRBV12-4	-	TRBJ1-1	-	TGTGCCAGCAGTTTAGGAGACACGGGAGAAGCTTTCTTT	CASSLGDTGEAFF
TRBV5-1	-	TRBJ2-1	-	TGCGCCAGCAGCTTAAATGGTCGGGGGGCCGGCAATGAGCAGTTCTTC	CASSLNGRGAGNEQFF
TRBV7-2	-	TRBJ2-1	few	TGTGCCAGCAGCTCCAGACTAGTCGAGCAGTTCTTC	CASSSRLVEQFF
TRBV20-1	TRBD2	TRBJ2-4	few	TGCAGTGCTATTACTAGCGGGAGGCTAAACATTCAGTACTTC	CSAITSGRLNIQYF
TRBV13	-	TRBJ2-7	many	TGTGCCAGCAGCGCGGACCGTACGGTCCACGAGCAGTACTTC	CASSADRTVHEQYF
TRBV29-1	-	TRBJ1-1	many	TGCAGCGTCGAGAGTGTCACTGAAGCTTTCTTT	CSVESVTEAFF
TRBV21-1	-	TRBJ2-1	-	TGTGCCAGCAGCCATGAGGGAAGGGGGGGTAAGTCGGGTTTGGATGAGCAGTTCTTC	CASSHEGRGGKSGLDEQFF
TRBV12-3/TRBV12-4	-	TRBJ2-7	few	TGTGCCAGCAGTTTCATGGAGGGGGCCTACGAGCAGTACTTC	CASSFMEGAYEQYF
TRBV4-3	-	TRBJ2-7	few	TGCGCCAGCAGCCAATGGTCGGGGAGTGCCTACGAGCAGTACTTC	CASSQWSGSAYEQYF
TRBV4-2	-	TRBJ2-3	-	TGTGCCAGCAGCCAAGATCTGACCGGACGGCACACAGATACGCAGTATTTT	CASSQDLTGRHTDTQYF
TRBV12-5	TRBD1	TRBJ2-6	-	TGTGCTAGTGGTTTCCAGGGACAGGCATCGGGGGCCAACGTCCTGACTTTC	CASGFQGQASGANVLTF
TRBV14	-	TRBJ2-1	-	TGTGCCAGCAGCCAAGAGGAGGAAGGGGGACGTCGCGACAATGAGCAGTTCTTC	CASSQEEEGGRRDNEQFF
TRBV20-1	TRBD1	TRBJ2-2	-	TGCAGTGCTAGGCAACAGGGGAGCCCCCACACCGGGGAGCTGTTTTTT	CSARQQGSPHTGELFF
TRBV6-6	-	TRBJ1-5	once	TGTGCCAGCAACCGACAGGTCAATCAGCCCCAGCATTTT	CASNRQVNQPQHF
TRBV20-1	TRBD1	TRBJ2-7	few	TGCAGTACAAAGAAGGGGACAGACTCCTACGAGCAGTACTTC	CSTKKGTDSYEQYF
TRBV20-1	-	TRBJ2-5	-	TGCAGTGCTGTCATGTTCCAAGAGACCCAGTACTTC	CSAVMFQETQYF
TRBV20-1	TRBD2	TRBJ2-5	-	TGCAGTGCTATAAATCCGGGACTAGCGGGAGAGACCCAGTACTTC	CSAINPGLAGETQYF
TRBV3-1	-	TRBJ2-1	-	TGTGCCAGCAGCCAACTTGGAGGGGCGAGGGCTGAGCAGTTCTTC	CASSQLGGARAEQFF
TRBV20-1	-	TRBJ2-5	-	TGCAGTGCTAGAGAAAGTCAGGGGCGAGAGACCCAGTACTTC	CSARESQGRETQYF
TRBV9	-	TRBJ2-3	few	TGTGCCAGCAGCGCGGACAGTTCCGTGCTAGGCACAGATACGCAGTATTTT	CASSADSSVLGTDTQYF
TRBV10-3	TRBD1	TRBJ2-2	few	TGTGCCATCAGGGACGAGGGACAGCGGTACACCGGGGAGCTGTTTTTT	CAIRDEGQRYTGELFF
TRBV5-1	TRBD1	TRBJ2-3	-	TGCGCCAGCCGCTTCGTTGGACAGGGGATGGGTACGCAGTATTTT	CASRFVGQGMGTQYF
TRBV12-3/TRBV12-4	TRBD1	TRBJ1-2	few	TGTGCCAGCAGTTCCTACTCGGACAGGGCTAACTATGGCTACACCTTC	CASSSYSDRANYGYTF
TRBV12-3/TRBV12-4	-	TRBJ2-1	few	TGTGCCAGCAGTTCATCTGGGCTGGATGAGCAGTTCTTC	CASSSSGLDEQFF
TRBV29-1	TRBD1	TRBJ2-3	-	TGCAGCGTTTCCGGGACAGAGACCAGCACAGATACGCAGTATTTT	CSVSGTETSTDTQYF
TRBV7-2	TRBD1	TRBJ2-1	few	TGTGCCAGCAGCGTAGACAGGGTGGGCTCCTACAATGAGCAGTTCTTC	CASSVDRVGSYNEQFF
TRBV12-5	-	TRBJ2-1	once	TGTGCTAGCGCCTGGGCCCAGAACGCCTACAATGAGCAGTTCTTC	CASAWAQNAYNEQFF
TRBV9	-	TRBJ1-2	-	TGTGCCAGCAGCCTTAGAGATCCGGGACCCTCTGGCTACACCTTC	CASSLRDPGPSGYTF
TRBV5-1	-	TRBJ2-1	few	TGCGCCAGCAGCCCGTGGCCAGGGGACTCCTACAATGAGCAGTTCTTC	CASSPWPGDSYNEQFF
TRBV7-9	TRBD1	TRBJ2-4	once	TGTGCCAGCAGCTGGAAACCGGGACAGGAACACATTCAGTACTTC	CASSWKPGQEHIQYF
TRBV20-1	-	TRBJ1-1	few	TGCAGTGCCTATGTAGGGCGGGCGAACACTGAAGCTTTCTTT	CSAYVGRANTEAFF
TRBV20-1	TRBD2	TRBJ2-7	few	TGCAGTGCTAGTGCGCTAGCGGCTTCCTACGAGCAGTACTTC	CSASALAASYEQYF
TRBV6-5	-	TRBJ2-5	-	TGTGCCAGCAGTTACCGTAGGGTGGAAGAGACCCAGTACTTC	CASSYRRVEETQYF
TRBV11-2	TRBD1	TRBJ2-2	few	TGTGCCAGCAGCTTTCCTCTGCAAACAGGGGGCGAGGAAGGGGACACCGGGGAGCTGTTTTTT	CASSFPLQTGGEEGDTGELFF
TRBV11-3	TRBD1	TRBJ2-1	-	TGTGCCAGCAGCCCAAAGGACAGGGTGGGCAATGAGCAGTTCTTC	CASSPKDRVGNEQFF
TRBV24-1	-	TRBJ2-1	-	TGTGCCACCAGTGATTCACTGTACAATGAGCAGTTCTTC	CATSDSLYNEQFF
TRBV10-2	-	TRBJ2-7	many	TGCGCCAGCAGTGAGTCTATAGGGACCGAGCAGTACTTC	CASSESIGTEQYF
TRBV20-1	-	TRBJ1-5	few	TGCAGTGCAATGGAGGGGTATCAGCCCCAGCATTTT	CSAMEGYQPQHF
TRBV24-1	-	TRBJ1-2	-	TGTGCCACCAGTGATTATAGCTATGGCTACACCTTC	CATSDYSYGYTF
TRBV27	-	TRBJ1-2	many	TGTGCCAGCACCATGCTGAGTGCGGGGCGATCCTCTGGCTACACCTTC	CASTMLSAGRSSGYTF
TRBV20-1	-	TRBJ2-1	once	TGCAGTGCTAGAAGTCATCAGGTCGTGAGCTCCTACAATGAGCAGTTCTTC	CSARSHQVVSSYNEQFF
TRBV24-1	-	TRBJ2-2	-	TGTGCCACCAGTGACCGCACCGAGACCGGGGAGCTGTTTTTT	CATSDRTETGELFF
TRBV6-2/TRBV6-3	TRBD1	TRBJ1-2	-	TGTGCCAGCAGTGACAGGGGGCGAGGCTACACCTTC	CASSDRGRGYTF
TRBV3-1	-	TRBJ2-1	many	TGTGCCAGCAGCCCCCGGACTGGCTACAATGAGCAGTTCTTC	CASSPRTGYNEQFF
TRBV7-9	TRBD2	TRBJ2-1	few	TGTGCCAGCAGCCCCCACGGGTTAGCGGGGGGCAGTGAGCAGTTCTTC	CASSPHGLAGGSEQFF
TRBV27	-	TRBJ2-2	many	TGCGCCAGCAGCTTGGGTGCGAACACCGGGGAGCTGTTTTTT	CASSLGANTGELFF